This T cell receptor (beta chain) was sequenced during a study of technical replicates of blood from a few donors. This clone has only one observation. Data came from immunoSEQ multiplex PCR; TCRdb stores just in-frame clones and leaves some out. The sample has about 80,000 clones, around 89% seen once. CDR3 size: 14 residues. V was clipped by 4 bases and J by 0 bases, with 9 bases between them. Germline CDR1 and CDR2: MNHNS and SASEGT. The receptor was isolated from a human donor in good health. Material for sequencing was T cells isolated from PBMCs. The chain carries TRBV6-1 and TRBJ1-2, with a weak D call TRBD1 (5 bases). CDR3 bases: TGTGCCAGCAGTGCGGGACTACCTAACTATGGCTACACCTTC. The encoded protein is CASSAGLPNYGYTF.